Presented here are 29 T cell receptor beta chains from one specimen sequenced in a study of regulatory T cells in long-lasting Graves disease. iRepertoire HTBI primers and Arm-PCR of CDR3 regions built TCR beta libraries. In TCRdb, the multiplex PCR reads were re-called with MiXCR into one record per CDR3 protein. The sample lists roughly 560,000 distinct CDR3 sequences; about 12% were seen once. Time point given: newly diagnosed GD, antithyroid drugs for less than 3 months. RNA isolated from PBMCs was used to make the TCR library. Separately, the same data were catalogued under a study of T cells in Graves' hyperthyroidism and ophthalmopathy.

The material sequenced was peripheral blood mononuclear cells (PBMCs), taken at new diagnosis, from a patient treated with antithyroid drugs. These receptors came from a woman in her twenties or thirties with Graves disease.

This clonotype was seen ten or more times. V and J are TRBV14 and TRBJ2-3, with D maybe TRBD2 (6 bases). The germline V and J ends were trimmed by 1 base and 6 bases, with 8 bases remaining between them. CDR3 length: 13 residues. CDR1 is SGHDN, CDR2 FVKESK, per germline. Here the CDR3 reads CASSQGLADTQYF. The CDR3 region has the DNA TGTGCCAGCAGCCAAGGTCTAGCGGATACGCAGTATTTT.

The rearrangement uses TRBV9 and TRBJ2-7; 8 bases align to TRBD2. CDR3 length equals 15 residues. Germline assignment: CDR1 SGDLS and CDR2 YYNGEE. Trimming took 4 bases from V and 0 from J; bases not matched to a gene: 6. The CDR3 DNA reads as TGTGCCAGCAGCTTTTCCAGCGGGAGCTCCTACGAGCAGTACTTC. Translated, it gives CASSFSSGSSYEQYF. Supplemented by reference TRBV9 and TRBJ2-7, the full variable domain reads DSGVTQTPKHLITATGQRVTLRCSPRSGDLSVYWYQQSLDQGLQFLIQYYNGEERAKGNILERFSAQQFPDLHSELNLSSLELGDSALYFCASSFSSGSSYEQYFGPGTRLTVT.

This chain joins TRBV3-1 and TRBJ2-7, with TRBD2 identical over 10 bases. The J segment lost 2 bases and the V segment lost 3 bases, leaving 4 bases of the junction unmatched. CDR3 length equals 15 residues. Germline CDR1 reads LGHDT; CDR2 reads YNNKEL (reference sequence). CDR3 DNA sequence: TGTGCCAGCAGCCATGCCGGACTAGCGGCCTACGAGCAGTACTTC. This codes for CASSHAGLAAYEQYF.

The table lists this clonotype with many counts. CDR3 coding DNA: TGTGCCTGGAGGCCCTGGGGGAAAAACATTCAGTACTTC. It yields the protein CAWRPWGKNIQYF. The rearrangement uses TRBV30 and TRBJ2-4; D may be TRBD1 or TRBD2 (5 bases each). V lost 3 bases and J lost 4, with 10 bases in between. Germline values: CDR1 GTSNPN, CDR2 SVGIG (reference sequence). The CDR3 totals 13 residues.

This clonotype was counted a few times. This chain links TRBV9 with TRBJ1-1, with TRBD1 as a possible D gene (6 bases). The CDR3 covers 14 residues. Looked up from germline, CDR1 is SGDLS and CDR2 is YYNGEE. Deletions cut 0 bases from V and 4 bases from J, with 10 bases between. The CDR3 protein is CASSVVGGVTEAFF. As DNA, the CDR3 is TGTGCCAGCAGCGTAGTCGGGGGCGTCACTGAAGCTTTCTTT.

This clonotype came up many times. The CDR3, as DNA: TGCAGCGTTGCGACAGGGAAAACCTACGAGCAGTACTTC. It translates to CSVATGKTYEQYF. The genes are TRBV29-1 and TRBJ2-7, with 7 bases identical to TRBD1. Germline CDR1 and CDR2: SQVTM and ANQGSEA. The CDR3 is made up of 13 amino acids. With V trimmed by 4 bases and J by 2 bases, 5 bases remained unmatched.

In its sample, this clonotype was seen many times. This chain uses TRBV20-1 with TRBJ2-7, with no clear D. The length of the CDR3 is 12 residues. The germline gives CDR1 DFQATT, CDR2 SNEGSKA (reference sequence). Trimming left V 8 bases short and J 3 bases short, with 14 bases between. CDR3 sequence: CSPRTINYEQYF. The CDR3 region has the DNA TGCAGTCCCCGGACGATCAACTACGAGCAGTACTTC.

This clonotype appeared a few times. V is TRBV18 and J is TRBJ1-2, with a weak D call TRBD1 (6 bases). Germline lookup yields CDR1 KGHSH and CDR2 LQKENI. The CDR3 runs to 14 residues. V lost 2 bases, J lost 3 bases, and 10 bases lay in between. CDR3 coding DNA: TGTGCCAGCTCACCAATGCACAGGGACTATGGCTACACCTTC. It yields the protein CASSPMHRDYGYTF.

This clonotype has more than one count but fewer than ten. The V gene is TRBV27, the J gene TRBJ2-3; no reliable D call. The germline gives CDR1 MNHEY, CDR2 SMNVEV (reference sequence). Trimming left V 5 bases short and J 2 bases short, with 14 bases between. The CDR3 spans 15 residues. The CDR3 reads CASSLQGVVTDTQYF. CDR3 DNA sequence: TGTGCCAGCAGTCTACAAGGTGTAGTCACAGATACGCAGTATTTT.

This rearrangement joins TRBV19 to TRBJ2-3; D is uncertain. There are 14 residues in the CDR3. V was trimmed by 1 base and J by 5 bases, leaving 10 bases between them. The germline V gene has CDR1 LNHDA and CDR2 SQIVND (reference sequence). This chain's CDR3 is CASSIAPPGDTQYF. CDR3 in DNA: TGTGCCAGTAGTATAGCTCCCCCTGGAGATACGCAGTATTTT.

This clonotype was recorded at least ten times. One junction end disagrees with the germline gene, perhaps due to a read error. The chain employs TRBV30 and TRBJ1-1; D possibly corresponds to TRBD1 (5 bases). This CDR3 contains 13 residues. The germline V gene encodes CDR1 GTSNPN and CDR2 SVGIG (reference sequence). CDR3 sequence reads: CARSRAMNTEAFF. In DNA, the CDR3 is TGTGCCAGGAGCAGGGCCATGAACACTGAAGCTTTCTTT.

This clonotype has a count of ten or more. The chain joins TRBV6-5 to TRBJ2-7; D unresolved. This CDR3 is 13 amino acids long. V was shortened by 4 bases and J by 7 bases, with 14 bases between the two germline ends. Germline CDR1 MNHEY, CDR2 SVGAGI. CDR3 loop: CASSSWVSEEQYF. The CDR3 coding sequence is TGTGCCAGCAGTTCCTGGGTATCGGAAGAGCAGTACTTC.

This clonotype was seen ten or more times. The CDR3 protein is CATRDRTRYGYTF. The CDR3 DNA sequence: TGTGCCACCAGGGACAGGACAAGATATGGCTACACCTTC. The chain carries TRBV27 and TRBJ1-2, with TRBD1 matching over 8 bases. Germline V gene data show CDR1 as MNHEY and CDR2 as SMNVEV (reference sequence). Trimming took 10 bases from V and 5 from J; bases not matched to a gene: 9. The length of the CDR3 is 13 residues.

Ten or more counts support this clonotype. The V gene is TRBV14, the J gene TRBJ1-2, with TRBD1 as a possible D gene (6 bases). Germline lookup yields CDR1 SGHDN and CDR2 FVKESK. V was trimmed by 6 bases and J by 6 bases, leaving 20 bases between them. The CDR3 runs 15 residues. CDR3 sequence reads: CASSNVRGLLNGYTF. The CDR3 nucleotides are TGTGCCAGCAGTAACGTCAGGGGCCTCCTCAATGGCTACACCTTC.

This clonotype appeared many times. The V gene is TRBV18, the J gene TRBJ1-1, with D perhaps matching TRBD1 (6 bases). The CDR3 consists of 16 residues. Germline V gene data show CDR1 as KGHSH and CDR2 as LQKENI. V shed 3 bases and J shed 3 bases, with 17 bases lying between them. The CDR3, as DNA: TGTGCCAGCTCACCTCTTGGAAAGGGGGGACACACTGAAGCTTTCTTT. Its protein product is CASSPLGKGGHTEAFF.

By sample share, this clonotype is medium-sized. The chain combines TRBV27 with TRBJ1-5; D is undetermined. Trimming shortened V by 2 bases and J by 3 bases, and 8 bases separated the two germline ends. This CDR3 comprises 14 residues. The germline V gene has CDR1 MNHEY and CDR2 SMNVEV (reference sequence). CDR3 sequence: CASSLRGVNQPQHF. CDR3 coding DNA: TGTGCCAGCAGTTTACGGGGTGTCAATCAGCCCCAGCATTTT.

The CDR3 is CASTPLAGGEQYF. CDR3 bases: TGTGCCAGCACCCCCCTAGCGGGAGGCGAGCAGTACTTC. J is TRBJ2-7 and V is TRBV2, with TRBD2 matching over 11 bases. CDR3 length equals 13 residues. CDR1 and CDR2 from the germline V gene are SNHLY and FYNNEI. V shed 7 bases, J shed 6 bases, and the junction held 5 bases outside the gene matches. Full variable domain (missing parts from reference TRBV2 and TRBJ2-7): EPEVTQTPSHQVTQMGQEVILRCVPISNHLYFYWYRQILGQKVEFLVSFYNNEISEKSEIFDDQFSVERPDGSNFTLKIRSTKLEDSAMYFCASTPLAGGEQYFGPGTRLTVT.

Ten or more counts support this clonotype. The CDR3 coding sequence is TGTGCCACCAGTGATGACAGGGGACCAAACAATGAGCAGTTCTTC. This translates into CATSDDRGPNNEQFF. This chain connects TRBV24-1 to TRBJ2-1; 8 bases are shared with TRBD1. The germline V gene has CDR1 KGHDR and CDR2 SFDVKD. Trimming removed 3 bases from V and 5 bases from J; junction bases left unmatched: 5. The CDR3 spans 15 residues.

This clonotype was detected a few times. One base away lies a much larger clone, so this may be a sequencing read error. The chain links TRBV2 to TRBJ1-1, with D possibly TRBD1 on 5 matching bases. Germline CDR1 SNHLY, CDR2 FYNNEI. The CDR3 consists of 14 residues. The chain's CDR3 is CTSVLGGGDTEAFF. Here the CDR3 DNA reads TGTACCAGCGTGCTTGGGGGGGGGGACACTGAAGCTTTCTTT.

This chain uses TRBV28 with TRBJ1-1; no reliable D call. V was trimmed by 5 bases and J by 6 bases, leaving 16 bases between them. The germline gives CDR1 MDHEN, CDR2 SYDVKM. This CDR3 comprises 14 residues. The CDR3 nucleotides are TGTGCCAGCAGTCTATACTCGAAATCCGCTGAAGCTTTCTTT. Protein product: CASSLYSKSAEAFF.

This sequence joins TRBV5-1 and TRBJ2-1; D remains unclear. With 1 base removed from V and 2 bases from J, the gap between germline ends came to 7 bases. Germline V gene lookup returns CDR1 SGHRS and CDR2 YFSETQ. This CDR3 has 14 residues. The DNA for the CDR3 is TGCGCCAGCAGCTTGATCCCTGCCTACAATGAGCAGTTCTTC. Encoded protein: CASSLIPAYNEQFF.

This clonotype was observed at least ten times. The V gene is TRBV20-1, the J gene TRBJ1-6, with D maybe TRBD1 (5 bases). The CDR3 extends over 13 amino acids. Germline V gene sequence: CDR1 DFQATT, CDR2 SNEGSKA (reference sequence). Deletions cut 3 bases from V and 6 bases from J, with 9 bases between. Here the CDR3 DNA reads TGCAGTGCTAGCGGGGCGGTTAATTCACCCCTCCACTTT. Its translation: CSASGAVNSPLHF.

This clonotype was counted ten times or more. The chain combines TRBV2 with TRBJ2-2; the D is unclear. The CDR3 contains 11 residues. V shed 5 bases and J shed 4 bases, with 2 bases lying between them. CDR1 SNHLY and CDR2 FYNNEI come from the germline V gene. The chain's CDR3 is CASSITGELFF. The CDR3 region has the DNA TGTGCCAGCAGTATCACCGGGGAGCTGTTTTTT.

By proportion, this clonotype is medium-sized. The V and J genes are TRBV18 and TRBJ1-1; TRBD1 might be the D (5 bases). The CDR3 contains 13 residues. Trimming stripped 8 bases from V and 0 bases from J, with 10 bases between. Germline CDR1 is KGHSH and CDR2 is LQKENI. CDR3 coding DNA: TGTGCCAGCAGCCCGACAGTGAACACTGAAGCTTTCTTT. Its translation: CASSPTVNTEAFF.

In this sample, this clonotype turned up many times. The genes are TRBV24-1 and TRBJ2-1, with D uncertain. Germline V CDR1 and CDR2: KGHDR, SFDVKD. Trimming took off 4 bases at V and 2 bases at J, with 8 bases between the two ends. This CDR3 has 14 amino acids. Written as DNA, the CDR3 is TGTGCCACCAGTGACGTCGGAACCTACAATGAGCAGTTCTTC. It specifies CATSDVGTYNEQFF.

This clonotype has ten or more counts. The chain's CDR3 is CASSLLQGLATEAFF. The DNA for the CDR3 is TGTGCCAGCAGCTTATTACAGGGGTTGGCCACTGAAGCTTTCTTT. The J gene is TRBJ1-1, the V gene TRBV11-3; 7 bases line up with TRBD1. Germline assignment: CDR1 SGHNT and CDR2 YENEEA. J was trimmed by 4 bases and V by 2 bases; bases with no gene match: 7. CDR3 length: 15 residues.

In this sample, this clonotype turned up many times. The chain has TRBV30 and TRBJ1-1; D is unresolved. The CDR3 is made up of 14 amino acids. V was pared by 2 bases and J by 1 base, with 11 bases between. Per the germline V gene, CDR1 is GTSNPN and CDR2 is SVGIG (reference sequence). CDR3 loop: CAWSSRRTNTEAFF. The CDR3 coding sequence is TGTGCCTGGAGTTCTCGCAGGACGAACACTGAAGCTTTCTTT. The full variable domain, its missing parts supplied by reference TRBV30 and TRBJ1-1, is SQTIHQWPATLVQPVGSPLSLECTVEGTSNPNLYWYRQAAGRGLQLLFYSVGIGQISSEVPQNLSASRPQDRQFILSSKKLLLSDSGFYLCAWSSRRTNTEAFFGQGTRLTVV.

This clonotype was detected ten times or more. The V and J genes are TRBV3-1 and TRBJ1-4, with 9 bases aligning to TRBD1. V gave up 5 bases and J gave up 7 bases; unmatched junction bases: 5. From germline, CDR1 is LGHDT and CDR2 YNNKEL (reference sequence). The CDR3 is made up of 14 amino acids. The CDR3 DNA is TGTGCCAGCAGCACGACAGGGGGTATTGAAAAACTGTTTTTT. This translates into CASSTTGGIEKLFF.

This clonotype was detected ten times or more. The V call is TRBV11-2, the J call TRBJ2-1; TRBD2 is a possible D gene (5 bases). Trimming removed 1 base from V and 3 bases from J, with 16 bases in between. CDR3 size: 17 residues. Germline loops: CDR1 SGHAT, CDR2 FQNNGV. The CDR3 here is CASSLVYGGRDYNEQFF. The DNA of the CDR3 is TGTGCCAGCAGCTTAGTTTACGGCGGGCGAGACTACAATGAGCAGTTCTTC. The full variable domain, rest sourced from reference TRBV11-2 and TRBJ2-1, is EAGVAQSPRYKIIEKRQSVAFWCNPISGHATLYWYQQILGQGPKLLIQFQNNGVVDDSQLPKDRFSAERLKGVDSTLKIQPAKLEDSAVYLCASSLVYGGRDYNEQFFGPGTRLTVL.